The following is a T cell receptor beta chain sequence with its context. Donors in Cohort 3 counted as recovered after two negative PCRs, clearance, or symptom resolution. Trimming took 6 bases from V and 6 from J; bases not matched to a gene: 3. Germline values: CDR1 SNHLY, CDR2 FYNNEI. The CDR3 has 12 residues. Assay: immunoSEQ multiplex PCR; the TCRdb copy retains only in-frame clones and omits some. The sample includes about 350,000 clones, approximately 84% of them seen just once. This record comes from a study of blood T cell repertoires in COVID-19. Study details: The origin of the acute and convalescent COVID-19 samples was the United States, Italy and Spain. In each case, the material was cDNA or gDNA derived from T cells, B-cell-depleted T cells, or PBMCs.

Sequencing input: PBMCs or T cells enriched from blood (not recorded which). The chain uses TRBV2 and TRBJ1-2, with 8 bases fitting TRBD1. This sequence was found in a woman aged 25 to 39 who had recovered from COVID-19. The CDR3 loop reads CASRPGQDGYTF. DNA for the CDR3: TGTGCCAGCAGACCGGGACAGGATGGCTACACCTTC.